This T cell receptor beta chain comes out of a study of OX40 agonist ivuxolimab in advanced cancers. Study as a whole: From roughly 23 to 85 years was the age range, with a mean of roughly 59 years, and about 83% were male. Study-wide findings and caveats: It was not determined which antigens were specifically recognized by the peripheral T cells that had undergone clonal expansion. Averaged across samples, CD8+ T cells carried more expanded clones than CD4+ did.

People who had autoimmune disease history or systemic immunosuppression were excluded. A note on this clone: Its antigen is not identified.

Sequenced by immunoSEQ multiplex PCR; TCRdb stores in-frame clones only, minus some. This table holds roughly 130,000 clones, 93% found once. This specimen was CD4+ or CD8+ T cells sorted from blood, taken in a trial of the OX40 agonist ivuxolimab. This clonotype was sampled from an adult with an advanced solid tumor such as melanoma, head and neck, liver or kidney cancer.

This CDR3 reads CASTLLTGELFF. CDR3 sequence (DNA): TGTGCCAGCACCCTTCTCACCGGGGAGCTGTTTTTT. The chain carries TRBV28 and TRBJ2-2; D unresolved. This CDR3 is 12 amino acids long. Germline lookup yields CDR1 MDHEN and CDR2 SYDVKM. The ends were cut back, 7 bases at V and 4 bases at J, with 7 bases in the middle.